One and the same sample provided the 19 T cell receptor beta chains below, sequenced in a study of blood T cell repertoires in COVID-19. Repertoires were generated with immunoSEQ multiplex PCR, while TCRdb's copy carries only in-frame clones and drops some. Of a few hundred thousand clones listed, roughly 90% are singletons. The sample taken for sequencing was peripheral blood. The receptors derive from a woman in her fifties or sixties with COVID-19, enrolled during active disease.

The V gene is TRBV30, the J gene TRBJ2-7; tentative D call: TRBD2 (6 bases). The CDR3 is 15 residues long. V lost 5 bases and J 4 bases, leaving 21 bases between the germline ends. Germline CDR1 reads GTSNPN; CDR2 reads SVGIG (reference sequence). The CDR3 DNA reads TGTGCCTGGGACCTAAAAGGAGCGGGCGGGTACGAGCAGTACTTC. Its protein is CAWDLKGAGGYEQYF.

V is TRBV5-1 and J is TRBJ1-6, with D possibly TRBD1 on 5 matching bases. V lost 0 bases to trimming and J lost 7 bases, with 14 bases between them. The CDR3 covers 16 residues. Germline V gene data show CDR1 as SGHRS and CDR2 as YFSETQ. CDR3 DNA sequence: TGCGCCAGCAGCTTGGGGGGCAGGGCTGGGAATTCACCCCTCCACTTT. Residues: CASSLGGRAGNSPLHF.

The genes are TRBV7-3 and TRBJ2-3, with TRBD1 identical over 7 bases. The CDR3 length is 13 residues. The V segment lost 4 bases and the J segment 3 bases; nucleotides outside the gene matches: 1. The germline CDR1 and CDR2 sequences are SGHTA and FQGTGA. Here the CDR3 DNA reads TGTGCCAGCAGCTCACAGGGGACAGATACGCAGTATTTT. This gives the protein CASSSQGTDTQYF.

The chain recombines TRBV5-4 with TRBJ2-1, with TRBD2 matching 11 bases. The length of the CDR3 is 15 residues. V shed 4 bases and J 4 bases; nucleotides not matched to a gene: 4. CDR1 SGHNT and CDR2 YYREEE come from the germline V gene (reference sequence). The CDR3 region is CASSVRLAGYNEQFF. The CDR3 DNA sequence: TGTGCCAGCAGCGTAAGACTAGCGGGGTACAATGAGCAGTTCTTC.

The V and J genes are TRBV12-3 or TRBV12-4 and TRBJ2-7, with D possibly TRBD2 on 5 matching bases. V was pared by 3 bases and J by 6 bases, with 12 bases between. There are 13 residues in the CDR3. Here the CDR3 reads CASSFRELREQYF. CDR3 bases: TGTGCCAGCAGTTTCCGGGAACTTCGCGAGCAGTACTTC.

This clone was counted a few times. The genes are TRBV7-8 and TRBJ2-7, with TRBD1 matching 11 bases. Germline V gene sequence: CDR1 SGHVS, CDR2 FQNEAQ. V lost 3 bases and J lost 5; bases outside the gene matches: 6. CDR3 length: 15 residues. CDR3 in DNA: TGTGCCAGCAGCTTCATTGGACAGGGGGCGGACGAGCAGTACTTC. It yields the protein CASSFIGQGADEQYF.

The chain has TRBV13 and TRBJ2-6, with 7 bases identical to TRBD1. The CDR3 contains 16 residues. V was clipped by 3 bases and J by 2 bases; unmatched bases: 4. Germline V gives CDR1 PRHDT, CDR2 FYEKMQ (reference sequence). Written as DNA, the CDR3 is TGTGCCAGCAGCTTGGGTACAGGGGCTGGGGCCAACGTCCTGACTTTC. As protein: CASSLGTGAGANVLTF.

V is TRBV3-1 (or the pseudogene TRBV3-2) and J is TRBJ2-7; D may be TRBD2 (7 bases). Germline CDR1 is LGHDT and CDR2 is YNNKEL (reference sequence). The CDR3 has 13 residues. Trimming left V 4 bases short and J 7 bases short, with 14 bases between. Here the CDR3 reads CASSRGGAGEQYF. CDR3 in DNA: TGTGCCAGCAGCCGAGGGGGGGCTGGGGAGCAGTACTTC.

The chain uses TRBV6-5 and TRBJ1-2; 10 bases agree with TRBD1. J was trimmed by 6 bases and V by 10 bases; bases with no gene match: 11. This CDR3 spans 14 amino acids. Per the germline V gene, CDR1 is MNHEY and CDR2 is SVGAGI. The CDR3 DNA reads TGTGCCAACAGCTACCGGGACAGGGGAGATGGCTACACCTTC. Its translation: CANSYRDRGDGYTF.

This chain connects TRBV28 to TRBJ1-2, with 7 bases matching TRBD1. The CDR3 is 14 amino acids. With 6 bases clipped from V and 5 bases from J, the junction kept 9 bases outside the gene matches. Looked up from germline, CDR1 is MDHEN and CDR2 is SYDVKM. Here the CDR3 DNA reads TGTGCCAGCAGGTCAGGGGGGCCCCTTTATGGCTACACCTTC. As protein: CASRSGGPLYGYTF.

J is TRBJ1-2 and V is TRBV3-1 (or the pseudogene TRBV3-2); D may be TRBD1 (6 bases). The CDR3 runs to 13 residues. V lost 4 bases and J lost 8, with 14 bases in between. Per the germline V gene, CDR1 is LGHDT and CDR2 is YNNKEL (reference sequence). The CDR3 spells CASSLIGGVGYTF. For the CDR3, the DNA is TGTGCCAGCAGCCTAATAGGGGGGGTCGGCTACACCTTC.

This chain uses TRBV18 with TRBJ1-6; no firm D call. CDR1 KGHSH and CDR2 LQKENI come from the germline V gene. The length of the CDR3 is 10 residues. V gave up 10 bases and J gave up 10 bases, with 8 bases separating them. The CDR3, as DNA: TGTGCCACCCCGGTCTCACCCCTCCACTTT. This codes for CATPVSPLHF.

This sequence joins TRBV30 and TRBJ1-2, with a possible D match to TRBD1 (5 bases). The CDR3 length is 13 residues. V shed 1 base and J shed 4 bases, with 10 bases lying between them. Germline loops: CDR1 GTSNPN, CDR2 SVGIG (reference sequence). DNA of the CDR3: TGTGCCTGGAGTGGCGGTACAGGCTATGGCTACACCTTC. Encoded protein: CAWSGGTGYGYTF.

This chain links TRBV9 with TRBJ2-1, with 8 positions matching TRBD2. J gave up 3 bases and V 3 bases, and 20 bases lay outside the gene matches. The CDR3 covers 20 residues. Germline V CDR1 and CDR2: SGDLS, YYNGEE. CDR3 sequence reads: CASSASTRRDRAGGYNEQFF. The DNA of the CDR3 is TGTGCCAGCAGCGCCAGCACCCGACGTGATCGGGCGGGGGGCTACAATGAGCAGTTCTTC. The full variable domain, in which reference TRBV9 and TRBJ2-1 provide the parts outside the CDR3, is DSGVTQTPKHLITATGQRVTLRCSPRSGDLSVYWYQQSLDQGLQFLIQYYNGEERAKGNILERFSAQQFPDLHSELNLSSLELGDSALYFCASSASTRRDRAGGYNEQFFGPGTRLTVL.

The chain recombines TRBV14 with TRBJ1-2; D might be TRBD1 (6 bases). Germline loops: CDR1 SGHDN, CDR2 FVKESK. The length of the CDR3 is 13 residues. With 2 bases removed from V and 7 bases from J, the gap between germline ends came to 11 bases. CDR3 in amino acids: CASSQQGYAGYTF. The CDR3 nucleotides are TGTGCCAGCAGCCAACAGGGGTACGCTGGCTACACCTTC.

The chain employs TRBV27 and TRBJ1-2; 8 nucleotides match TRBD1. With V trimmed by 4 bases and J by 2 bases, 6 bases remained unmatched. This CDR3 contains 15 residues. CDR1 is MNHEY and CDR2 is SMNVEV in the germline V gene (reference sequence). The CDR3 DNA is TGTGCCAGCAGTTCCTGGACAGGGACGAACTATGGCTACACCTTC. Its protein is CASSSWTGTNYGYTF.

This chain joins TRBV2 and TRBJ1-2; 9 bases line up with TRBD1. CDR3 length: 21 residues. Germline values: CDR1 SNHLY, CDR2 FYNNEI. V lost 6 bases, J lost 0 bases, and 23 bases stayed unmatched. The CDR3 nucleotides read TGTGCCAGCAGGGGGACAGGGTGGTTTTCGTCTGAAGGCTTGGCTAACTATGGCTACACCTTC. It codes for CASRGTGWFSSEGLANYGYTF.

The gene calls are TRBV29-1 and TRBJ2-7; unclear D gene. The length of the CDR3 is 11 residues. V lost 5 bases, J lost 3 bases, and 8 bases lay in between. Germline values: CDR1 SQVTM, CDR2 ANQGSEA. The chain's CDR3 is CSVNVYYEQYF. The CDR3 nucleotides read TGCAGCGTTAATGTTTACTACGAGCAGTACTTC.

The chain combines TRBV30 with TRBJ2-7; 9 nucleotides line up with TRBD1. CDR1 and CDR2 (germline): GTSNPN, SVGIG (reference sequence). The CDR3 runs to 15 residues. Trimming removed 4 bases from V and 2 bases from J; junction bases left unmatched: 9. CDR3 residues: CAWTPGQGMAYEQYF. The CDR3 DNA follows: TGTGCCTGGACACCGGGACAGGGTATGGCCTACGAGCAGTACTTC.